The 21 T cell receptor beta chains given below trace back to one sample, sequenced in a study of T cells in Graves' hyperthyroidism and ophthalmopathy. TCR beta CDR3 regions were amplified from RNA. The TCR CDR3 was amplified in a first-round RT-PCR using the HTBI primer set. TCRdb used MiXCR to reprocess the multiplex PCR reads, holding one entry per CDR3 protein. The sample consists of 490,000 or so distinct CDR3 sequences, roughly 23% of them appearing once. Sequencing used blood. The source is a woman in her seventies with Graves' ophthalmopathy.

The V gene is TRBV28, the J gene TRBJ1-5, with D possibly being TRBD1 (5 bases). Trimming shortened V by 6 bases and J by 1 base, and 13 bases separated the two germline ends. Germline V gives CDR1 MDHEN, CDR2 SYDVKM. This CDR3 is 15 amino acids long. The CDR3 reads CASRGDSLSNQPQHF. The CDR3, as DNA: TGTGCCAGCAGGGGGGACTCCTTAAGCAATCAGCCCCAGCATTTT.

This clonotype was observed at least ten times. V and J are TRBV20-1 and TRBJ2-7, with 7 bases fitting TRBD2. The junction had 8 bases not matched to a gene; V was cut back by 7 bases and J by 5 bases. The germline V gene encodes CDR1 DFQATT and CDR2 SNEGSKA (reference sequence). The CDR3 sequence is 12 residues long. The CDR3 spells CSVAGDLNEQYF. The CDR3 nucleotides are TGCAGTGTCGCGGGAGACCTTAACGAGCAGTACTTC.

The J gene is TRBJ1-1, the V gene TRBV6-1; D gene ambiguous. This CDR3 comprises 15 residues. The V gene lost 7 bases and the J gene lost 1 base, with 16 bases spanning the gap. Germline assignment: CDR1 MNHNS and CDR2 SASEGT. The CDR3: CASNTWTHPNTEAFF. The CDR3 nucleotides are TGTGCCAGCAATACCTGGACTCATCCGAACACTGAAGCTTTCTTT.

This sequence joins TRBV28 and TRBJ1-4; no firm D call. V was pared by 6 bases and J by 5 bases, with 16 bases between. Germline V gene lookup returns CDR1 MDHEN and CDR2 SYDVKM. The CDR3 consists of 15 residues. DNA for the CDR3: TGTGCCAGCAGCCTCCCGCGGGCCGTAAATGAAAAACTGTTTTTT. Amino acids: CASSLPRAVNEKLFF.

This CDR3 reads CASGQVGTSGNTIYF. The CDR3 coding sequence is TGTGCCAGCGGGCAGGTGGGGACCTCTGGAAACACCATATATTTT. This sequence joins TRBV7-9 and TRBJ1-3; D is possibly TRBD1 (5 bases). The ends were cut back, 8 bases at V and 0 bases at J, with 14 bases in the middle. This CDR3 contains 15 residues. Germline lookup yields CDR1 SEHNR and CDR2 FQNEAQ (reference sequence).

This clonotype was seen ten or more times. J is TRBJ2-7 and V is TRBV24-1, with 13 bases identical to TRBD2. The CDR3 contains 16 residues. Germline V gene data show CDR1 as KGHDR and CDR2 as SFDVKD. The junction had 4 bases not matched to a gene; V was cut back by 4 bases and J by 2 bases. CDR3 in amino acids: CATSDFGLAGAYEQYF. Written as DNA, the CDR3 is TGTGCCACCAGTGACTTCGGACTAGCGGGAGCCTACGAGCAGTACTTC.

This CDR3 is CAMEGGGDYEQYF. DNA of the CDR3: TGTGCCATGGAAGGCGGGGGAGACTACGAGCAGTACTTC. The J gene is TRBJ2-7, the V gene TRBV30; 7 nucleotides align to TRBD2. The CDR3 sequence is 13 residues long. Germline V gene data show CDR1 as GTSNPN and CDR2 as SVGIG (reference sequence). V shed 8 bases and J 3 bases; nucleotides not matched to a gene: 10.

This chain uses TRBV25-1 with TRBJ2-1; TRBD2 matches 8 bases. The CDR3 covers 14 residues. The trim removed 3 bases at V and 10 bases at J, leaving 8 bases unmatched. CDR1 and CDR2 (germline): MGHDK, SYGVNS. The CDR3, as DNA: TGTGCCAGCAGTGATTGGACTAGCCATGGCGAGCAGTTCTTC. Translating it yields CASSDWTSHGEQFF.

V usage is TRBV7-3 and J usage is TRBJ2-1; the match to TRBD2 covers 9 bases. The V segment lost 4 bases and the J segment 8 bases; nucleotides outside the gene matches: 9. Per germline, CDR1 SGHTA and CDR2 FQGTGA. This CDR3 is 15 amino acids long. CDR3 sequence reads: CASSYGLAWIDEQFF. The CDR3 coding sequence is TGTGCCAGCAGCTATGGACTAGCGTGGATCGATGAGCAGTTCTTC.

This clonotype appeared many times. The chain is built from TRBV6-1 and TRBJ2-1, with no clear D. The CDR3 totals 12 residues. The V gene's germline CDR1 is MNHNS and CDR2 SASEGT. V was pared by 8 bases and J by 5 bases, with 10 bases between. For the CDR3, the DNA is TGTGCCAGCTTCACAGTGGACAATGAGCAGTTCTTC. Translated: CASFTVDNEQFF.

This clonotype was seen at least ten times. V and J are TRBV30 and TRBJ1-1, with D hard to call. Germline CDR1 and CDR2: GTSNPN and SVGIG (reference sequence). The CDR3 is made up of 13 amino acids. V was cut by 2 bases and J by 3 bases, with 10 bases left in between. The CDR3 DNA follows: TGTGCCTGGAGTAGTAGCGCAGACACTGAAGCTTTCTTT. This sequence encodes CAWSSSADTEAFF.

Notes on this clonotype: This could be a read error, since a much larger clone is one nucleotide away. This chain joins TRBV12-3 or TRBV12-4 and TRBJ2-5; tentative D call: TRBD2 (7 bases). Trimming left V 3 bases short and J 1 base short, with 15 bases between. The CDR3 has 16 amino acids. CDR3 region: CASSLWGASGQETQYF. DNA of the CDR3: TGTGCCAGCAGTTTGTGGGGGGCTAGCGGCCAAGAGACCCAGTACTTC.

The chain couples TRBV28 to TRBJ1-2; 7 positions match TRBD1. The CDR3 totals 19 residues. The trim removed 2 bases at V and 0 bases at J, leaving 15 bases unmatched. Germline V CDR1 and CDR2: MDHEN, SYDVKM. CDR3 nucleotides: TGTGCCAGCAGTTTAGTACAGGGGCCTGAGTTAATAGCTAACTATGGCTACACCTTC. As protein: CASSLVQGPELIANYGYTF.

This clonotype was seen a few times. The chain's CDR3 is CASTRGPSYNEQFF. DNA for the CDR3: TGTGCCAGCACCCGGGGGCCCTCCTACAATGAGCAGTTCTTC. This chain connects TRBV6-1 to TRBJ2-1, with D perhaps given as TRBD1 or TRBD2 (6 bases each). This CDR3 has 14 residues. V was cut by 7 bases and J by 0 bases, with 10 bases left in between. From germline, CDR1 is MNHNS and CDR2 SASEGT.

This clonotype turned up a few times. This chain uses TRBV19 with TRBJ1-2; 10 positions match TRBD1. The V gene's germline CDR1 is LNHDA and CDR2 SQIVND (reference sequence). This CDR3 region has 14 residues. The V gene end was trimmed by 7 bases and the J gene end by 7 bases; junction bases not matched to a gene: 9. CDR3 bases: TGTGCCAGTATGCTTCCGGGACAGGGGTCTGGCTACACCTTC. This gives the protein CASMLPGQGSGYTF.

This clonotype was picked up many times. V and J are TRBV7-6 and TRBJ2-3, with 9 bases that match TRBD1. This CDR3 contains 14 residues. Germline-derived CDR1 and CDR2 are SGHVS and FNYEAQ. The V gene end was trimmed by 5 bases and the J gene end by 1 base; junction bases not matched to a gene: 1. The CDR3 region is CASSRDRGTDTQYF. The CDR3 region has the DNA TGTGCCAGCAGCCGGGACAGGGGCACAGATACGCAGTATTTT.

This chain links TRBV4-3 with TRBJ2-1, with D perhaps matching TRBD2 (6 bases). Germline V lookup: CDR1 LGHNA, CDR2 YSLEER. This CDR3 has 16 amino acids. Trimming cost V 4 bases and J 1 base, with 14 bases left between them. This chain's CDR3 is CASSLISGLSYNEQFF. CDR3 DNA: TGCGCCAGCAGCCTTATTAGCGGACTTTCCTACAATGAGCAGTTCTTC.

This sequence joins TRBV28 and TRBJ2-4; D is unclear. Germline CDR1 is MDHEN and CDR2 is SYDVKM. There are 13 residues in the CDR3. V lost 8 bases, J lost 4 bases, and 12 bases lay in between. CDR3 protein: CASSHAQKNIQYF. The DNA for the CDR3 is TGTGCCAGCTCCCACGCGCAGAAAAACATTCAGTACTTC.

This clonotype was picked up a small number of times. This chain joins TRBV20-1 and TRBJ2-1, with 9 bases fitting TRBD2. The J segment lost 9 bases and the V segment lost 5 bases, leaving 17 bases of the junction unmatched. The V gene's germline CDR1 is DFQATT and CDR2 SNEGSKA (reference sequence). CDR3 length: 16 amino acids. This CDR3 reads CSAGRGSGRMKGEQFF. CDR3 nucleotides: TGCAGTGCTGGGCGGGGTAGCGGGAGAATGAAGGGTGAGCAGTTCTTC.

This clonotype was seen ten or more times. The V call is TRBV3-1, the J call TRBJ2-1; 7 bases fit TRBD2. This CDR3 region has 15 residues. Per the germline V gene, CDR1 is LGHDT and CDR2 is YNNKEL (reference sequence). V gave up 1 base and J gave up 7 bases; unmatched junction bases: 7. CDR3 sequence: CASSQGLGGGNEQFF. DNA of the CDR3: TGTGCCAGCAGCCAAGGTCTTGGGGGAGGGAATGAGCAGTTCTTC.

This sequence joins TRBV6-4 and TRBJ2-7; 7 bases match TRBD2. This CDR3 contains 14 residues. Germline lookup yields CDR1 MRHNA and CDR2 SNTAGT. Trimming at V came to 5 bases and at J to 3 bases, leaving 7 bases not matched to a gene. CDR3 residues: CASSPIGRLYEQYF. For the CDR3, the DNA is TGTGCCAGCAGTCCAATCGGGAGGCTCTACGAGCAGTACTTC.